Described below is a single TCR beta chain sequence and its context. Its cognate antigen is unknown. A TCRbeta library incorporating unique molecular identifiers was prepared. TCRdb reprocessed the PCR reads via MiXCR and lists one record per CDR3 protein. The sample carries about 980,000 distinct CDR3 sequences, about 29% recorded once. This sample is drawn from a study of T-cell reconstitution after alpha-beta-depleted transplantation in children. The CDR3 contains 13 residues. Germline V lookup: CDR1 MNHEY, CDR2 SMNVEV (reference sequence). The V end was cut by 3 bases, the J end by 7 bases, with 10 bases between. Study observations and caveats: Reportedly, alpha-beta T cells present about two months post-transplant originated from several hundred expanded clones of graft origin. Newly made T cells mostly supplied T-cell counts and diversity one year after transplant.

The sample consisted of PBMCs, mostly from graft donor cells, taken 360 days after TCRalphabeta/CD19-depleted stem cell transplant. This TCR was sampled from a boy under three years old who had a stem cell transplant for SCID, so the T cells may come from the graft donor. The chain joins TRBV27 to TRBJ2-1; TRBD1 might be the D (5 bases). CDR3 sequence reads: CASSFQGWNEQFF. The CDR3 nucleotides are TGTGCCAGCAGTTTCCAGGGCTGGAATGAGCAGTTCTTC.